This TCR beta chain was captured in a study of blood T cell repertoires in COVID-19. Germline loops: CDR1 SGHNT, CDR2 YYREEE (reference sequence). V was clipped by 3 bases and J by 9 bases; unmatched bases: 7. This CDR3 comprises 15 residues. Repertoires were generated with immunoSEQ multiplex PCR, while TCRdb's copy carries only in-frame clones and drops some. This table has about 360,000 clones, around nine tenths appearing once. This receptor was taken from a woman aged 55-69 years with COVID-19, enrolled during active disease. The sequenced material came from peripheral blood. This sequence joins TRBV5-4 and TRBJ2-5; 14 nucleotides match TRBD2. DNA of the CDR3: TGTGCCAGCAGCTGGACTAGCGGGGGGTTTGTGCCCCAGTACTTC. It encodes CASSWTSGGFVPQYF.